The rows below give T cell receptor beta chains drawn from one sample of a study of cytomegalovirus exposure and HLA in healthy donors. Measured with immunoSEQ multiplex PCR; TCRdb has only the in-frame clones, and not every one. The data contain some 200,000 clones, roughly 80% of them singletons. Sequencing input: PBMCs. The receptors here all came from a man aged 50 to 60 in good health and CMV-seronegative. Each CDR3 is given with its conserved first and last residue. D genes are given only for firm matches. Expanded clones get a size class; other rows say once, few or many, or leave the size out.

J: TRBJ2-3
D: TRBD2
length: 13
size: -
V: TRBV9
DNA: TGTGCCAGCAGCGTAGGGGGGGGAGGTACGCAGTATTTT
CDR3: CASSVGGGGTQYF

J: TRBJ1-5
D: TRBD1
length: 15
size: -
V: TRBV11-2
DNA: TGTGCCAGCAGTTCCGGGACAGGGGGAGGTCAGCCCCAGCATTTT
CDR3: CASSSGTGGGQPQHF

J: TRBJ1-6
D: -
length: 14
size: -
V: TRBV7-9
DNA: TGTGCCAGCAGCTTAGATTGGGGGCATTCACCCCTCCACTTT
CDR3: CASSLDWGHSPLHF

J: TRBJ1-1
D: -
length: 11
size: -
V: TRBV20-1
DNA: TGCAGTGCTAGACCCACAGGTGAAGCTTTCTTT
CDR3: CSARPTGEAFF

J: TRBJ2-7
D: -
length: 15
size: -
V: TRBV10-3
DNA: TGTGCCATCAGTGAGGGCCGGCGGGGAACGGACGAGCAGTACTTC
CDR3: CAISEGRRGTDEQYF

J: TRBJ2-3
D: -
length: 15
size: -
V: TRBV7-9
DNA: TGTGCCAGCAGCTCACGTCAGGGCCCCACAGATACGCAGTATTTT
CDR3: CASSSRQGPTDTQYF

J: TRBJ2-2
D: -
length: 19
size: -
V: TRBV18
DNA: TGTGCCAGCTCACCCCTAGGTGGTGCGGGGGCAGCGAACACCGGGGAGCTGTTTTTT
CDR3: CASSPLGGAGAANTGELFF

J: TRBJ1-1
D: -
length: 13
size: -
V: TRBV30
DNA: TGTGCCTGGAGTGACCCTACGAACACTGAAGCTTTCTTT
CDR3: CAWSDPTNTEAFF

J: TRBJ2-5
D: -
length: 16
size: -
V: TRBV7-2
DNA: TGTGCCAGCAGCCGAGCCGCGGGGCTAGCAACGGGGACCCAGTACTTC
CDR3: CASSRAAGLATGTQYF

J: TRBJ2-5
D: TRBD1
length: 13
size: -
V: TRBV29-1
DNA: TGCAGCGCCAGGACAGGGAGCGGCGAGACCCAGTACTTC
CDR3: CSARTGSGETQYF

J: TRBJ2-1
D: -
length: 15
size: -
V: TRBV5-1
DNA: TGCGCCAGCAGCTTGCGGGGGGCCTCCTACAATGAGCAGTTCTTC
CDR3: CASSLRGASYNEQFF

J: TRBJ1-1
D: -
length: 14
size: -
V: TRBV7-2
DNA: TGTGCCAGCAGCTTAACAGGCAAAGGGACTGAAGCTTTCTTT
CDR3: CASSLTGKGTEAFF

J: TRBJ1-2
D: -
length: 14
size: -
V: TRBV5-1
DNA: TGCGCCAGCAGCGCCTTTGGGGAGGCCTATGGCTACACCTTC
CDR3: CASSAFGEAYGYTF

J: TRBJ1-1
D: TRBD1
length: 14
size: -
V: TRBV27
DNA: TGTGCCAGCAGTCTACAGGGGGCGGACACTGAAGCTTTCTTT
CDR3: CASSLQGADTEAFF

J: TRBJ2-6
D: -
length: 15
size: once
V: TRBV27
DNA: TGTGCCAGCAGTTTAATGAGCTCTGGGGCCGACGTCCTGACTTTC
CDR3: CASSLMSSGADVLTF

J: TRBJ1-3
D: -
length: 17
size: few
V: TRBV9
DNA: TGTGCCAGCAGCGTAGACGTCCCCTTCAGCTCTGGAAACACCATATATTTT
CDR3: CASSVDVPFSSGNTIYF

J: TRBJ2-3
D: TRBD1
length: 17
size: -
V: TRBV5-6
DNA: TGTGCCAGCAGCTTGGTGGGACGGGACAGGAGCACAGATACGCAGTATTTT
CDR3: CASSLVGRDRSTDTQYF